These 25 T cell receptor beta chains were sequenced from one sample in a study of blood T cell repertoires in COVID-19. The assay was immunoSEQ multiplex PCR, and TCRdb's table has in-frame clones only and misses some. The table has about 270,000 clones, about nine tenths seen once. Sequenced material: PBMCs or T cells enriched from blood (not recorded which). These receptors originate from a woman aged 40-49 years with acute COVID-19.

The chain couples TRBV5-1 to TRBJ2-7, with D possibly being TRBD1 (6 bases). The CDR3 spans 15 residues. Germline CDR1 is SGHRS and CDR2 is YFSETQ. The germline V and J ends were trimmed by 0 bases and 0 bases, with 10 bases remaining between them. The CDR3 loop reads CASSLGPDSSYEQYF. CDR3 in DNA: TGCGCCAGCAGCTTGGGGCCGGACAGCTCCTACGAGCAGTACTTC.

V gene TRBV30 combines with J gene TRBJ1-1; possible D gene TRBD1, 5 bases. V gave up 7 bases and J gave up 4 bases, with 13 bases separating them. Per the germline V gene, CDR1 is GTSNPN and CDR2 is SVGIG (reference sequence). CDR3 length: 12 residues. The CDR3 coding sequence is TGTGCCTACGGGACTAGCGGCACTGAAGCTTTCTTT. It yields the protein CAYGTSGTEAFF.

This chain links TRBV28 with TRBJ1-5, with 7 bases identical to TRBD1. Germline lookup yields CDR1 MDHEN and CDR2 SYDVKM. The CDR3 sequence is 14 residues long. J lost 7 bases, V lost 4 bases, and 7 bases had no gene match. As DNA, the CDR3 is TGTGCCAGCAGTTCCGGCGGACAGGCCCAGCCCCAGCATTTT. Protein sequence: CASSSGGQAQPQHF.

For the CDR3, the DNA is TGTGCCACCAGCAGAGGCGCCCGGACAGGACAGGGCTATGGCTACACCTTC. It is translated as CATSRGARTGQGYGYTF. J is TRBJ1-2 and V is TRBV15; 8 nucleotides align to TRBD1. Trimming removed 1 base from V and 4 bases from J; junction bases left unmatched: 11. Germline V gene lookup returns CDR1 LNHNV and CDR2 YYDKDF (reference sequence). CDR3 length equals 17 residues.

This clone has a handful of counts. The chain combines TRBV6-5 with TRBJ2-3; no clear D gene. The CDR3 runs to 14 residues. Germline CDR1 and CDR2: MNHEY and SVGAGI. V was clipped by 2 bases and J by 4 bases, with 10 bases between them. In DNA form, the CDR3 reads TGTGCCAGCAGTTACGGCAGTAAAGCAGATACGCAGTATTTT. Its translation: CASSYGSKADTQYF.

CDR3 DNA sequence: TGTGCCAGCAGTTTCCGGGACAGCCAAGAGACCCAGTACTTC. Translating gives CASSFRDSQETQYF. The V and J genes are TRBV27 and TRBJ2-5; TRBD1 matches at 7 bases. CDR1 and CDR2 (germline): MNHEY, SMNVEV (reference sequence). Germline trimming cut 3 bases from V and 1 base from J; bases unmatched to any gene: 2. The CDR3 contains 14 residues.

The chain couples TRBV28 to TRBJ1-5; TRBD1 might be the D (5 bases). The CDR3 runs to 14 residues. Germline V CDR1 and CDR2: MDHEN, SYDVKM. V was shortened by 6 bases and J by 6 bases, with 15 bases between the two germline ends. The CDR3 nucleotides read TGTGCCAGCAGCCTTACAGGAGGGACTCAGCCCCAGCATTTT. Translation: CASSLTGGTQPQHF. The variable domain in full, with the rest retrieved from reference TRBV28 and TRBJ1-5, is DVKVTQSSRYLVKRTGEKVFLECVQDMDHENMFWYRQDPGLGLRLIYFSYDVKMKEKGDIPEGYSVSREKKERFSLILESASTNQTSMYLCASSLTGGTQPQHFGDGTRLSIL.

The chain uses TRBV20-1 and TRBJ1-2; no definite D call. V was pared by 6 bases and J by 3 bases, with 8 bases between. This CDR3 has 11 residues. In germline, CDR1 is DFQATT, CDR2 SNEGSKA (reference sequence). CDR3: CSAPHDYGYTF. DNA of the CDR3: TGCAGTGCCCCACATGACTATGGCTACACCTTC.

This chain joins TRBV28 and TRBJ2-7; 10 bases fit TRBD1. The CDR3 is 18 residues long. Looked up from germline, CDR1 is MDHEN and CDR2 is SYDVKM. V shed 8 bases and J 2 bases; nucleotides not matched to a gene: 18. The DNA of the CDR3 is TGTGCCAGCGCTTCAGGGCGGACAGGGGGTTTCCAAGCCTACGAGCAGTACTTC. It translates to CASASGRTGGFQAYEQYF.

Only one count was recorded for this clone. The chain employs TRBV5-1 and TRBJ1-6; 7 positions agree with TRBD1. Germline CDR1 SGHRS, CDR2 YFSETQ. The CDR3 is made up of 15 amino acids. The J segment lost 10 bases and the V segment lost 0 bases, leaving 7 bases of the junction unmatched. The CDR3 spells CASSLAGTAPSPLHF. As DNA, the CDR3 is TGCGCCAGCAGCTTGGCCGGGACAGCTCCCTCACCCCTCCACTTT. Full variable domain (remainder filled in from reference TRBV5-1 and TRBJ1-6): KAGVTQTPRYLIKTRGQQVTLSCSPISGHRSVSWYQQTPGQGLQFLFEYFSETQRNKGNFPGRFSGRQFSNSRSEMNVSTLELGDSALYLCASSLAGTAPSPLHFGNGTRLTVT.

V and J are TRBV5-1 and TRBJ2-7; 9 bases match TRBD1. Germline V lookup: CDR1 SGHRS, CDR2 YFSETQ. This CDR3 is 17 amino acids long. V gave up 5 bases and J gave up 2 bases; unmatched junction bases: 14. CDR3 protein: CASRNAVGQGNTYEQYF. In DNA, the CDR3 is TGCGCCAGCAGGAACGCAGTGGGACAGGGCAACACCTACGAGCAGTACTTC. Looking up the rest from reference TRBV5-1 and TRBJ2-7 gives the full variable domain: KAGVTQTPRYLIKTRGQQVTLSCSPISGHRSVSWYQQTPGQGLQFLFEYFSETQRNKGNFPGRFSGRQFSNSRSEMNVSTLELGDSALYLCASRNAVGQGNTYEQYFGPGTRLTVT.

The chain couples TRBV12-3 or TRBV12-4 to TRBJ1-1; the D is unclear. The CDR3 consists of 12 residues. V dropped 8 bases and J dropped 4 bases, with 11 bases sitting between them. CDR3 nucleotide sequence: TGTGCCAGCCGGGAATTGAGCACTGAAGCTTTCTTT. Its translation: CASRELSTEAFF.

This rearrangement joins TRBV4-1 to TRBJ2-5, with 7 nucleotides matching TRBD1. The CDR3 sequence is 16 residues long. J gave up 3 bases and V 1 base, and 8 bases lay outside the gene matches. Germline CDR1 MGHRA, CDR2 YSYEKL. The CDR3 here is CASSQADKGQKETQYF. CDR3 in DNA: TGCGCCAGCAGCCAAGCGGATAAGGGACAGAAAGAGACCCAGTACTTC.

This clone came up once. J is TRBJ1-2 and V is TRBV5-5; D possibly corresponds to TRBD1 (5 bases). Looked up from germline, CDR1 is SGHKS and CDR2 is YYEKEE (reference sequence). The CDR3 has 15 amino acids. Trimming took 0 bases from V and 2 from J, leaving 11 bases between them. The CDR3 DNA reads TGTGCCAGCAGCTTGGAGGGGATCCCAAACTATGGCTACACCTTC. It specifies CASSLEGIPNYGYTF.

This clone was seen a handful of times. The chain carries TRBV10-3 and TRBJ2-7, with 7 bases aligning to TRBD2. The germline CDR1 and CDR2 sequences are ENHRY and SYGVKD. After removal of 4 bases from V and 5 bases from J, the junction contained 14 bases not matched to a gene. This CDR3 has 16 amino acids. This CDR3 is CAISGGVGGSIHEQYF. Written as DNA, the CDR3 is TGTGCCATCAGTGGGGGAGTTGGCGGGAGTATCCACGAGCAGTACTTC.

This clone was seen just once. CDR3 region: CASSKEWADTEAFF. The CDR3 DNA is TGTGCCAGCAGCAAAGAATGGGCAGACACTGAAGCTTTCTTT. V gene TRBV21-1 combines with J gene TRBJ1-1; the table assigns TRBD1, which was not confirmed against the DNA. TRBV21-1 is termed a pseudogene. The CDR3 is made up of 14 amino acids.

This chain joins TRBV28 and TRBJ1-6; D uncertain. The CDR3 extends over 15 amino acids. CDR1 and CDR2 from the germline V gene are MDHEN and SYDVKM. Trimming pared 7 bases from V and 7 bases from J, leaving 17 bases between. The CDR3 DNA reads TGTGCCAGCACCGGTAGTCCTCGTAGAAATTCACCCCTCCACTTT. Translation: CASTGSPRRNSPLHF.

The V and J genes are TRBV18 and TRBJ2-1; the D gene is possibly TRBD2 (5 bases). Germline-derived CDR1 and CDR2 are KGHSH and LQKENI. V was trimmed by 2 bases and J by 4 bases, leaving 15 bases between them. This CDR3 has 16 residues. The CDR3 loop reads CASSPMAPSGYNEQFF. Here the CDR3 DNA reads TGTGCCAGCTCACCAATGGCGCCGTCGGGGTACAATGAGCAGTTCTTC.

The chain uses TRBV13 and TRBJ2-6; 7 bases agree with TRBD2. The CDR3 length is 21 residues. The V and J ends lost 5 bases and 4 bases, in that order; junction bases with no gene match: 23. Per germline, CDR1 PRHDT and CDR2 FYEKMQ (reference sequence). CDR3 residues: CASSRDGRSSGVVWGANVLTF. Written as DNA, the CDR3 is TGTGCCAGCAGCCGGGACGGGAGGTCCAGCGGGGTCGTGTGGGGGGCCAACGTCCTGACTTTC.

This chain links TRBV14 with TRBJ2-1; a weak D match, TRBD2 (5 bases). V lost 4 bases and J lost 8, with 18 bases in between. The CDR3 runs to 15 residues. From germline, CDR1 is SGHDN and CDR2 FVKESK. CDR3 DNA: TGTGCCAGCAGCCCGAGGGTGGGTCCGGCAGATGAGCAGTTCTTC. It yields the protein CASSPRVGPADEQFF.

DNA for the CDR3: TGTGCCAGCAGCCGCATTGTTGGGACAGGGGGCAATGGCTACACCTTC. This encodes CASSRIVGTGGNGYTF. The J gene is TRBJ1-2, the V gene TRBV5-5; 12 nucleotides line up with TRBD1. Germline V gene sequence: CDR1 SGHKS, CDR2 YYEKEE (reference sequence). The ends lost 4 bases at V and 6 bases at J; junction bases unmatched: 10. This CDR3 region has 16 residues.

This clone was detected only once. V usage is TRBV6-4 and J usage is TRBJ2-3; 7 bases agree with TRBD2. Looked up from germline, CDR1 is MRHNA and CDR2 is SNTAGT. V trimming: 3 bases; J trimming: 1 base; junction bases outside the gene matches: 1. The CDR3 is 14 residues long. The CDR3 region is CASSETSGTDTQYF. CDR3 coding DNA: TGTGCCAGCAGTGAAACTAGCGGCACAGATACGCAGTATTTT.

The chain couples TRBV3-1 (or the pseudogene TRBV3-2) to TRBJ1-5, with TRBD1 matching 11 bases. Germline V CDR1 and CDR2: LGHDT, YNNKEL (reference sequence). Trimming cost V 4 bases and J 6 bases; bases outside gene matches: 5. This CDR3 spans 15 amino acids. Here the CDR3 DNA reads TGTGCCAGCAGCCCCCGGGACAGGGGGGCTCAGCCCCAGCATTTT. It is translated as CASSPRDRGAQPQHF.

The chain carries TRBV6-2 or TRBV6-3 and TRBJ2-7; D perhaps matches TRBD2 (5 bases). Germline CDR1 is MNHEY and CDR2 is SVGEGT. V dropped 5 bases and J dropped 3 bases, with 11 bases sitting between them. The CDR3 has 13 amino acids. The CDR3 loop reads CASSRAGNYEQYF. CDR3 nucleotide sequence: TGTGCCAGCAGTCGGGCCGGGAACTACGAGCAGTACTTC.

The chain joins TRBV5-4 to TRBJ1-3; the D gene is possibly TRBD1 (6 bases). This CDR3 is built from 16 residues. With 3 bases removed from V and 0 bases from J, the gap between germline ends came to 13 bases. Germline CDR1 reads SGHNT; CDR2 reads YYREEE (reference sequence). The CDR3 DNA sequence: TGTGCCAGCAGCTCGGACAGATTTCTCTCTGGAAACACCATATATTTT. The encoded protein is CASSSDRFLSGNTIYF.